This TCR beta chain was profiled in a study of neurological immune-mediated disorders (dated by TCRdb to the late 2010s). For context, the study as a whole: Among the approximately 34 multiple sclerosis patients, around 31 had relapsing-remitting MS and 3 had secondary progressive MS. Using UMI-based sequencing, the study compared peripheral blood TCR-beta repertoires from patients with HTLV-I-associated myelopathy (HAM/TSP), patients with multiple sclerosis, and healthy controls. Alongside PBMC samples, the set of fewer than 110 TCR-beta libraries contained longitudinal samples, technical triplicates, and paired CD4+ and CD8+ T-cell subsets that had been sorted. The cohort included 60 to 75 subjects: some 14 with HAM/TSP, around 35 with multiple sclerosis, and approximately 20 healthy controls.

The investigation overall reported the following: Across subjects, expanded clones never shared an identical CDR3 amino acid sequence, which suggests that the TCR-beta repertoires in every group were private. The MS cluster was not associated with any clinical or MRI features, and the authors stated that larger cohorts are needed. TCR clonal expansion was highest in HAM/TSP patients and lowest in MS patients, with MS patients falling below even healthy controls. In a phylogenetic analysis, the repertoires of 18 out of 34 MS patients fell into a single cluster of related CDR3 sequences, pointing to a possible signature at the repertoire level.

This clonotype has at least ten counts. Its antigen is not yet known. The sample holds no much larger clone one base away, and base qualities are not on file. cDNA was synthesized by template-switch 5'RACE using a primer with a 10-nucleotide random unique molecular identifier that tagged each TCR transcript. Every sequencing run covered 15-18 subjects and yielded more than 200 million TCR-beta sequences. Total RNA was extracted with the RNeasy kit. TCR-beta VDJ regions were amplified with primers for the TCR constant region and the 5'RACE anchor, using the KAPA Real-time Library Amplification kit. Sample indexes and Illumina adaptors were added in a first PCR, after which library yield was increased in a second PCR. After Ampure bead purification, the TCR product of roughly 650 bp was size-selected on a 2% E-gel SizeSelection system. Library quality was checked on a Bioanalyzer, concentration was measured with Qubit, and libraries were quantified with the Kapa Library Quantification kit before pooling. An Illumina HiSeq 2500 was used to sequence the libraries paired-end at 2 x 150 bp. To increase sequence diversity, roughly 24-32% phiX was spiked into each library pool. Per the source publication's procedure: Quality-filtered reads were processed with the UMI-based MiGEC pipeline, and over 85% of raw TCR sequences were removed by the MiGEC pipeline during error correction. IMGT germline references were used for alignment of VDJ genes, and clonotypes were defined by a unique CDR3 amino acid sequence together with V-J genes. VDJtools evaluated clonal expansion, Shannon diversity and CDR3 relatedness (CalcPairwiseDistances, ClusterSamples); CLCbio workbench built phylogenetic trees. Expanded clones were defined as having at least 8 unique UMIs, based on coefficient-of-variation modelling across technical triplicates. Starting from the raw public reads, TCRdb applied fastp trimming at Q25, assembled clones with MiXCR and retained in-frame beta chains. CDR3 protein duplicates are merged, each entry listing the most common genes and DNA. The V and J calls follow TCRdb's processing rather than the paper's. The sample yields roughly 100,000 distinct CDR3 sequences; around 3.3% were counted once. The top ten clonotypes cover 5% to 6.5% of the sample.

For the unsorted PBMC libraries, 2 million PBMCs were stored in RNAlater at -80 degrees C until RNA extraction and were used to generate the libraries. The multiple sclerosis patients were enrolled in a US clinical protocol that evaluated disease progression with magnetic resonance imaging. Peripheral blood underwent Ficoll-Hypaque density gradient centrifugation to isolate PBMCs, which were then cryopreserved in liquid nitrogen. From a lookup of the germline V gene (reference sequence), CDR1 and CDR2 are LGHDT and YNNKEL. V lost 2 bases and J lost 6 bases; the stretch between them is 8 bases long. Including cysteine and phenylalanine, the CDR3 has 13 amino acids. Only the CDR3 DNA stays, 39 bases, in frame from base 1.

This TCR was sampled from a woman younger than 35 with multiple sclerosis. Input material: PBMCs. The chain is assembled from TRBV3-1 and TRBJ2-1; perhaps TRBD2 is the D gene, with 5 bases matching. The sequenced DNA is TGTGCCAGCAGCCAATATAGCGCCAATGAGCAGTTCTTC. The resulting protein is CASSQYSANEQFF.